This record concerns one TCR beta chain sequence. The antigen remains unidentified. The sample is drawn from a study of CD8 T cells in Susac syndrome. About the research overall: Clinically active disease was present in 5 or 6 of the sequenced Susac syndrome patients. Roughly eight of these patients were in remission. Blood was drawn from Susac syndrome patients while they were therapy-naive, on corticosteroids, or on intravenous immunoglobulin alone. Whole-study results and caveats: Across the total CD8+ repertoires, about 16 Susac-specific public clones were found. The CD8+ TEMRA repertoires yielded 4 to 6 such clones.

TCR beta sequencing was performed on blood CD8+ and CD4+ T cells. The V gene lost 7 bases and the J gene lost 5 bases, with 14 bases spanning the gap. This CDR3 has 13 amino acids. Germline V lookup: CDR1 MGHDK, CDR2 SYGVNS. RNA totalling about 0.5 to 1 ug underwent reverse transcription with random hexamers. TCRdb recomputed calls from the immunoSEQ multiplex PCR reads with MiXCR, one row per CDR3 protein. The data show approximately 87,000 distinct CDR3 sequences, 95% to 97% seen once. This sequence was found in a human donor with Susac syndrome. Material for sequencing was CD8+ T cells from PBMCs. This chain connects TRBV25-1 to TRBJ1-1; tentative D call: TRBD1 (6 bases). The CDR3 DNA reads as TGTGCCAGCAAGGCGGGGGCGCGGACTGAAGCTTTCTTT. Amino acid sequence: CASKAGARTEAFF.